Shown below are 17 T cell receptor beta chains from a single sample sequenced in a study of blood T cell repertoires in COVID-19. Profiling relied on immunoSEQ multiplex PCR, and the TCRdb table lists in-frame clones only, not all of them. The sample records some 320,000 clones, 89% being singletons. The sample was peripheral blood. These receptor sequences come from a woman under 40 with COVID-19, enrolled during active disease.

This clone was recorded only once. The rearrangement links TRBV6-1 to TRBJ1-2, with D uncertain. Germline CDR1 and CDR2: MNHNS and SASEGT. The V and J ends lost 2 bases and 4 bases respectively, with 23 bases between them. CDR3 length: 18 amino acids. The CDR3, as DNA: TGTGCCAGCAGTGAAATTCCAAGCTCTCGGGGTAATTCCTATGGCTACACCTTC. This codes for CASSEIPSSRGNSYGYTF.

The chain joins TRBV7-8 to TRBJ2-7; a possible D gene is TRBD2 (7 bases). Germline V gene data show CDR1 as SGHVS and CDR2 as FQNEAQ. The V end was cut by 7 bases, the J end by 2 bases, with 21 bases between. The CDR3 has 16 residues. The CDR3 loop reads CASNLLGGARTYEQYF. As DNA, the CDR3 is TGTGCCAGCAACCTCCTGGGGGGGGCTAGAACCTACGAGCAGTACTTC.

The gene calls are TRBV4-2 and TRBJ1-1; 8 bases are a match to TRBD1. Germline CDR1 LGHNA, CDR2 YNFKEQ. V lost 4 bases and J lost 11; bases outside the gene matches: 12. This CDR3 comprises 14 residues. CDR3 nucleotide sequence: TGTGCCAGCAGCCCGCCGGACAGGGTATGGGGCGCTTTCTTT. This gives the protein CASSPPDRVWGAFF.

V is TRBV19 and J is TRBJ1-1, with unresolved D. Trimming shortened V by 7 bases and J by 1 base, and 16 bases separated the two germline ends. CDR1 LNHDA and CDR2 SQIVND come from the germline V gene (reference sequence). The CDR3 has 15 residues. The CDR3 here is CASILWTEGNTEAFF. The DNA for the CDR3 is TGTGCCAGTATCCTCTGGACGGAGGGGAACACTGAAGCTTTCTTT.

The V call is TRBV2, the J call TRBJ1-1; a possible D gene is TRBD1 (5 bases). V lost 4 bases, J lost 3 bases, and 15 bases lay in between. Germline lookup yields CDR1 SNHLY and CDR2 FYNNEI. The CDR3 covers 15 residues. Here the CDR3 reads CASSGGAARDTEAFF. CDR3 nucleotide sequence: TGTGCCAGCAGTGGCGGGGCAGCCAGAGACACTGAAGCTTTCTTT.

V usage is TRBV5-1 and J usage is TRBJ2-7; a weak D match, TRBD1 (5 bases). V lost 0 bases and J lost 2, with 9 bases in between. CDR3 length: 14 residues. Germline CDR1 reads SGHRS; CDR2 reads YFSETQ. The CDR3 DNA follows: TGCGCCAGCAGCTTGGTAAACAGGCCCTACGAGCAGTACTTC. The encoded protein is CASSLVNRPYEQYF.

V is TRBV2 and J is TRBJ2-2; D perhaps matches TRBD2 (5 bases). Germline values: CDR1 SNHLY, CDR2 FYNNEI. The CDR3 has 14 residues. Deletions cut 0 bases from V and 5 bases from J, with 7 bases between. CDR3 amino acids: CASSEARVTGELFF. Here the CDR3 DNA reads TGTGCCAGCAGTGAAGCGAGGGTTACCGGGGAGCTGTTTTTT.

This sequence joins TRBV20-1 and TRBJ1-1, with D hard to call. Trimming stripped 3 bases from V and 7 bases from J, with 6 bases between. The CDR3 has 10 amino acids. Germline V gives CDR1 DFQATT, CDR2 SNEGSKA (reference sequence). The chain's CDR3 is CSARRDEAFF. The CDR3 DNA reads as TGCAGTGCTAGGCGAGATGAAGCTTTCTTT.

CDR3 DNA sequence: TGTGCCAGTAGTCCCGAGAATGTGTGGAGGTTAAGTCCAGATACGCAGTATTTT. This encodes CASSPENVWRLSPDTQYF. The V and J genes are TRBV19 and TRBJ2-3, with TRBD2 as a possible D gene (5 bases). The germline CDR1 and CDR2 sequences are LNHDA and SQIVND (reference sequence). The ends were cut back, 5 bases at V and 4 bases at J, with 25 bases in the middle. CDR3 length: 18 residues.

This sequence joins TRBV4-2 and TRBJ2-3; 11 positions agree with TRBD2. The CDR3 has 16 residues. J lost 10 bases, V lost 0 bases, and 9 bases had no gene match. CDR1 LGHNA and CDR2 YNFKEQ come from the germline V gene. CDR3 in DNA: TGTGCCAGCAGCCAAGATTTGGGTAGCGGGGGGGGTTCGCAGTATTTT. Its protein product is CASSQDLGSGGGSQYF.

The chain carries TRBV19 and TRBJ2-7; TRBD1 matches at 11 bases. The V segment lost 9 bases and the J segment 3 bases; nucleotides outside the gene matches: 7. The CDR3 sequence is 14 residues long. Looked up from germline, CDR1 is LNHDA and CDR2 is SQIVND (reference sequence). The CDR3 DNA reads TGTGCCAGCCAAGGGACAGGGGGGATCTACGAGCAGTACTTC. Translating it yields CASQGTGGIYEQYF. The variable domain in full, with the rest retrieved from reference TRBV19 and TRBJ2-7, is DGGITQSPKYLFRKEGQNVTLSCEQNLNHDAMYWYRQDPGQGLRLIYYSQIVNDFQKGDIAEGYSVSREKKESFPLTVTSAQKNPTAFYLCASQGTGGIYEQYFGPGTRLTVT.

The chain uses TRBV11-2 and TRBJ2-2; 7 bases fit TRBD1. With 5 bases clipped from V and 6 bases from J, the junction kept 12 bases outside the gene matches. The CDR3 runs to 16 residues. Germline V gives CDR1 SGHAT, CDR2 FQNNGV. CDR3 nucleotide sequence: TGTGCCAGCAGCCCTATAACAGGGGCCCATTCCGGGGAGCTGTTTTTT. Translating it yields CASSPITGAHSGELFF.

The gene calls are TRBV10-3 and TRBJ2-3; D remains ambiguous. The CDR3 is 14 residues long. V was shortened by 0 bases and J by 1 base, with 5 bases between the two germline ends. Germline V gene data show CDR1 as ENHRY and CDR2 as SYGVKD. The CDR3 nucleotides are TGTGCCATCAGTGAGTCGAGTGGCACAGATACGCAGTATTTT. It encodes CAISESSGTDTQYF.

The chain uses TRBV27 and TRBJ2-7; the match to TRBD2 covers 7 bases. The ends lost 5 bases at V and 2 bases at J; junction bases unmatched: 3. Germline CDR1 reads MNHEY; CDR2 reads SMNVEV (reference sequence). The CDR3 runs 13 residues. CDR3 in amino acids: CASSPGGTYEQYF. CDR3 nucleotide sequence: TGTGCCAGCAGTCCGGGGGGAACCTACGAGCAGTACTTC.

Comments on this clone: The sample has other DNA sequences that encode this CDR3 too. The rearrangement links TRBV7-9 to TRBJ2-2; D is perhaps TRBD1 (5 bases). Per germline, CDR1 SEHNR and CDR2 FQNEAQ (reference sequence). Deletions cut 2 bases from V and 5 bases from J, with 6 bases between. The CDR3 consists of 13 residues. DNA of the CDR3: TGTGCCAGCAGCTTACAGGGTACCGGGGAGCTGTTTTTT. Translation gives CASSLQGTGELFF.

This chain joins TRBV6-4 and TRBJ2-1, with 7 positions matching TRBD2. The V gene's germline CDR1 is MRHNA and CDR2 SNTAGT. The CDR3 has 16 residues. After removal of 0 bases from V and 8 bases from J, the junction contained 10 bases not matched to a gene. Written as DNA, the CDR3 is TGTGCCAGCAGTGACTCGGGGCGGGGAGGGATAGATGAGCAGTTCTTC. This gives the protein CASSDSGRGGIDEQFF.

This sequence joins TRBV6-1 and TRBJ2-5; D gene unclear. This CDR3 is 14 amino acids long. Deletions cut 2 bases from V and 3 bases from J, with 10 bases between. Germline V gene lookup returns CDR1 MNHNS and CDR2 SASEGT. The chain's CDR3 is CASSEIGQKETQYF. The CDR3 nucleotides read TGTGCCAGCAGTGAAATTGGGCAGAAAGAGACCCAGTACTTC.